This is a list of T cell receptor beta chains from one sample in a study of neurological immune-mediated disorders. TCRdb fed the 5' RACE reads into MiXCR, producing one record per CDR3 protein. Found here are approximately 18,000 distinct CDR3 sequences, roughly 3.2% of them singletons; the top ten hold 20% to 25%. The sequenced material came from CD8+ T cells from blood. These receptors were taken from a woman aged 40 to 50 in good health. Each CDR3 is given with its conserved first and last residue. The order of the fields is J gene, V gene, CDR3 protein.

J gene: TRBJ2-2
V gene: TRBV5-4
CDR3 protein: CASSRGTAAGELFF

J gene: TRBJ1-2
V gene: TRBV27
CDR3 protein: CASTSGTGNGYTF

J gene: TRBJ2-5
V gene: TRBV4-1
CDR3 protein: CASSQMGPLVEETQYF

J gene: TRBJ2-5
V gene: TRBV14
CDR3 protein: CASSQEGRGLAGFQETQYF

J gene: TRBJ2-3
V gene: TRBV7-9
CDR3 protein: CASSPTGEGADTQYF

J gene: TRBJ2-7
V gene: TRBV5-5
CDR3 protein: CASSLWEYEQYF

J gene: TRBJ2-7
V gene: TRBV6-2/TRBV6-3
CDR3 protein: CASSLMDRTYEQYF

J gene: TRBJ2-3
V gene: TRBV28
CDR3 protein: CASSFSGAGGADTQYF

J gene: TRBJ2-5
V gene: TRBV14
CDR3 protein: CANSQETQYF

J gene: TRBJ2-7
V gene: TRBV28
CDR3 protein: CASRKQGASYEQYF

J gene: TRBJ2-1
V gene: TRBV5-1
CDR3 protein: CASSNWGASGYNEQFF

J gene: TRBJ2-7
V gene: TRBV7-2
CDR3 protein: CASSLERGSYEQYF

J gene: TRBJ2-6
V gene: TRBV6-5
CDR3 protein: CASTKTDSQSGANVLTF

J gene: TRBJ2-3
V gene: TRBV7-3
CDR3 protein: CASSLGRAQDTQYF

J gene: TRBJ1-1
V gene: TRBV2
CDR3 protein: CASSDGRGKNTEAFF

J gene: TRBJ2-5
V gene: TRBV7-3
CDR3 protein: CASSLFAGEETQYF

J gene: TRBJ2-5
V gene: TRBV7-8
CDR3 protein: CASSQKTQYF

J gene: TRBJ2-1
V gene: TRBV20-1
CDR3 protein: CSAPGLAGLRSYNEQFF

J gene: TRBJ2-7
V gene: TRBV10-2
CDR3 protein: CASSGDRGTLYEQYF

J gene: TRBJ2-7
V gene: TRBV6-1
CDR3 protein: CASSEVRHASYEQYF

J gene: TRBJ1-4
V gene: TRBV25-1
CDR3 protein: CASSEYRTNEKLFF

J gene: TRBJ2-1
V gene: TRBV30
CDR3 protein: CAWQLGTGYNEQFF

J gene: TRBJ1-1
V gene: TRBV6-5
CDR3 protein: CASSYSLGSTEAFF

J gene: TRBJ1-2
V gene: TRBV6-2/TRBV6-3
CDR3 protein: CASTEGLYGYTF

J gene: TRBJ2-1
V gene: TRBV29-1
CDR3 protein: CSAQNWLEYNEQFF

J gene: TRBJ2-7
V gene: TRBV5-1
CDR3 protein: CASSLRGDRTYEQYF

J gene: TRBJ2-1
V gene: TRBV28
CDR3 protein: CASSLLEGYNEQFF

J gene: TRBJ2-7
V gene: TRBV28
CDR3 protein: CASSSPPAFADDYEQYF

J gene: TRBJ2-7
V gene: TRBV20-1
CDR3 protein: CSARDDEGVYEQYF

J gene: TRBJ1-1
V gene: TRBV6-5
CDR3 protein: CASSVTGGQADTEAFF

J gene: TRBJ2-2
V gene: TRBV7-8
CDR3 protein: CASSLGPSGRAGPTGELFF

J gene: TRBJ1-1
V gene: TRBV20-1
CDR3 protein: CSARAVFGYTEAFF

J gene: TRBJ2-7
V gene: TRBV7-6
CDR3 protein: CASSLGLAGVYEQYF

J gene: TRBJ2-2
V gene: TRBV4-1
CDR3 protein: CASSQVGQWYGGELFF

J gene: TRBJ2-3
V gene: TRBV9
CDR3 protein: CASSVAGEVTDTQYF

J gene: TRBJ2-5
V gene: TRBV11-2
CDR3 protein: CASSLNRPLQETQYF